The TCR beta chain under discussion was sequenced for a study of control samples from healthy donors and cancer patients. Germline CDR1 and CDR2: SGHRS and YFSETQ. V shed 0 bases, J shed 8 bases, and the junction held 6 bases outside the gene matches. The CDR3 is 14 amino acids. This table comes from immunoSEQ multiplex PCR, and its TCRdb copy is limited to in-frame clones, with some not included. This sample has some 17,000 clones, with about 89% found just once. The chain employs TRBV5-1 and TRBJ1-2, with 8 bases fitting TRBD1. Sequences were obtained from PBMCs. This TCR was sampled from a man aged 60 to 75 with head and neck cancer. CDR3 protein: CASSLVSTGDGYTF. The CDR3 DNA sequence: TGCGCCAGCAGCTTGGTATCGACAGGGGACGGCTACACCTTC.